This passage covers 29 T cell receptor beta chains from one sample sequenced in a study of blood T cell repertoires in COVID-19. TCRdb keeps only in-frame clones here, not all; method: immunoSEQ multiplex PCR. Here the sample spans fewer than 75,000 clones, more than 70% being singletons. The sequenced material came from peripheral blood. These receptors all come from a man aged 45 to 65 with active COVID-19.

The gene calls are TRBV19 and TRBJ2-2; 8 bases are shared with TRBD1. The CDR3 contains 17 residues. V trimming: 5 bases; J trimming: 6 bases; junction bases outside the gene matches: 14. Germline loops: CDR1 LNHDA, CDR2 SQIVND (reference sequence). The CDR3 sequence is CASSPLLTGDVAGELFF. CDR3 nucleotides: TGTGCCAGTAGTCCCTTGCTGACAGGGGATGTCGCCGGGGAGCTGTTTTTT.

The chain is built from TRBV13 and TRBJ1-4; 9 nucleotides match TRBD1. Trimming took 3 bases from V and 2 from J; bases not matched to a gene: 4. Germline loops: CDR1 PRHDT, CDR2 FYEKMQ (reference sequence). The CDR3 covers 16 residues. CDR3 protein: CASSLSGTGTNEKLFF. The CDR3 DNA reads TGTGCCAGCAGCTTGTCCGGGACAGGGACTAATGAAAAACTGTTTTTT.

The V and J genes are TRBV5-5 and TRBJ1-1, with D hard to call. Germline lookup yields CDR1 SGHKS and CDR2 YYEKEE (reference sequence). The CDR3 contains 15 residues. The germline V and J ends were trimmed by 2 bases and 5 bases, with 16 bases remaining between them. In DNA form, the CDR3 reads TGTGCCAGCAGCTTAAGTCTCCGGGATGATACTGAAGCTTTCTTT. Amino acid sequence: CASSLSLRDDTEAFF.

The rearrangement uses TRBV28 and TRBJ2-2; TRBD2 matches at 12 bases. The CDR3 covers 17 residues. Germline CDR1 reads MDHEN; CDR2 reads SYDVKM. The V gene end was trimmed by 5 bases and the J gene end by 4 bases; junction bases not matched to a gene: 8. The CDR3 spells CASSQPGLAGITGELFF. CDR3 nucleotide sequence: TGTGCCAGCAGTCAGCCGGGACTAGCGGGTATCACCGGGGAGCTGTTTTTT.

This chain joins TRBV23-1 and TRBJ1-2; TRBD1 aligns across 7 bases. TRBV23-1 is marked as an open reading frame, function uncertain. The V segment lost 3 bases and the J segment 4 bases; nucleotides outside the gene matches: 8. CDR3 length: 15 amino acids. In DNA form, the CDR3 reads TGCGCCAGCAGTCATCCCCGGACAGGTCCCTATGGCTACACCTTC. Translating it yields CASSHPRTGPYGYTF.

The chain has TRBV2 and TRBJ1-6, with 9 bases fitting TRBD1. The junction had 4 bases not matched to a gene; V was cut back by 6 bases and J by 1 base. The CDR3 extends over 16 amino acids. CDR1 is SNHLY and CDR2 is FYNNEI in the germline V gene. The CDR3 loop is CASSGTGRSYNSPLHF. The CDR3 nucleotides are TGTGCCAGCAGCGGGACAGGGAGGTCCTATAATTCACCCCTCCACTTT.

The chain carries TRBV18 and TRBJ2-5; TRBD2 matches at 9 bases. J gave up 5 bases and V 3 bases, and 7 bases lay outside the gene matches. Germline V gene data show CDR1 as KGHSH and CDR2 as LQKENI. CDR3 length equals 15 residues. The CDR3 DNA reads TGTGCCAGCTCACCTGTGGTAGCGGGAGTTGAGACCCAGTACTTC. This sequence encodes CASSPVVAGVETQYF.

The chain combines TRBV11-3 with TRBJ2-1, with D tentatively TRBD1 (6 bases). The CDR3 runs to 14 residues. Trimming stripped 0 bases from V and 5 bases from J, with 8 bases between. The germline V gene has CDR1 SGHNT and CDR2 YENEEA. CDR3 sequence: CASSLESGDNEQFF. The CDR3 region has the DNA TGTGCCAGCAGCTTAGAGTCAGGGGACAATGAGCAGTTCTTC.

The chain is built from TRBV6-6 and TRBJ1-5, with D possibly being TRBD1 (5 bases). The CDR3 length is 15 residues. Germline CDR1 and CDR2: MNHNY and SVGAGI (reference sequence). Trimming stripped 3 bases from V and 5 bases from J, with 14 bases between. The CDR3 is CASSYYGGMDQPQHF. The CDR3 bases are TGTGCCAGCAGTTATTATGGGGGGATGGATCAGCCCCAGCATTTT.

The V gene is TRBV19, the J gene TRBJ1-5; perhaps TRBD1 as D (6 bases). Trimming pared 1 base from V and 4 bases from J, leaving 14 bases between. The germline V gene has CDR1 LNHDA and CDR2 SQIVND (reference sequence). This CDR3 region has 16 residues. CDR3 in DNA: TGTGCCAGTAGTATAGGGAACAGGGTATTTAATCAGCCCCAGCATTTT. It encodes CASSIGNRVFNQPQHF.

The rearrangement links TRBV27 to TRBJ2-3; D unclear. The CDR3 has 14 residues. Trimming shortened V by 5 bases and J by 1 base, and 10 bases separated the two germline ends. The germline gives CDR1 MNHEY, CDR2 SMNVEV (reference sequence). The CDR3 bases are TGTGCCAGCAGTCCCCCCCCCGGCACAGATACGCAGTATTTT. Residues: CASSPPPGTDTQYF.

V is TRBV18 and J is TRBJ1-1; 9 bases are shared with TRBD1. V shed 3 bases and J 2 bases; nucleotides not matched to a gene: 4. The CDR3 is 15 amino acids. Looked up from germline, CDR1 is KGHSH and CDR2 is LQKENI. CDR3 region: CASSPGTGPNTEAFF. CDR3 in DNA: TGTGCCAGCTCACCGGGGACAGGGCCAAACACTGAAGCTTTCTTT.

The chain is built from TRBV29-1 and TRBJ2-5; 7 bases agree with TRBD1. CDR1 is SQVTM, CDR2 ANQGSEA, per germline. The junction had 3 bases not matched to a gene; V was cut back by 3 bases and J by 2 bases. This CDR3 contains 13 residues. The CDR3 nucleotides are TGCAGCGTTGAGTTCAGGGGGCAAGAGACCCAGTACTTC. This codes for CSVEFRGQETQYF.

The DNA for the CDR3 is TGTGCTAGTGGTTTGGTTTCGAAAGGGGGCGCCAATCAGCCCCAGCATTTT. This encodes CASGLVSKGGANQPQHF. The chain combines TRBV12-5 with TRBJ1-5; 7 bases agree with TRBD1. J lost 3 bases, V lost 0 bases, and 8 bases had no gene match. The CDR3 runs 17 residues. Per germline, CDR1 LGHNT and CDR2 FRNRAP.

V is TRBV7-2 and J is TRBJ1-3; D not resolved. V lost 1 base to trimming and J lost 4 bases, with 8 bases between them. Per the germline V gene, CDR1 is SGHTA and CDR2 is FQGNSA. This CDR3 is built from 14 residues. The CDR3 DNA follows: TGTGCCAGCAGCTTAGGAGGAGGGGGAAACACCATATATTTT. Its protein product is CASSLGGGGNTIYF.

The chain combines TRBV7-9 with TRBJ1-2, with 9 bases identical to TRBD1. J gave up 0 bases and V 8 bases, and 7 bases lay outside the gene matches. The CDR3 length is 15 residues. The germline gives CDR1 SEHNR, CDR2 FQNEAQ (reference sequence). The DNA of the CDR3 is TGTGCCAGCGATCTACAGGGGGCCTCTAACTATGGCTACACCTTC. It encodes CASDLQGASNYGYTF.

The chain links TRBV7-9 to TRBJ2-7, with D possibly TRBD2 on 5 matching bases. Germline-derived CDR1 and CDR2 are SEHNR and FQNEAQ (reference sequence). Deletions cut 1 base from V and 5 bases from J, with 15 bases between. CDR3 length: 15 residues. The CDR3 is CASSLGGRGEHEQYF. The CDR3 DNA reads TGTGCCAGCAGCTTAGGCGGCCGGGGTGAACACGAGCAGTACTTC.

This chain joins TRBV28 and TRBJ2-1, with D perhaps matching TRBD2 (5 bases). Germline loops: CDR1 MDHEN, CDR2 SYDVKM. V gave up 4 bases and J gave up 9 bases, with 16 bases separating them. CDR3 size: 14 residues. CDR3 residues: CASSSEPTRSEQFF. The CDR3 DNA reads TGTGCCAGCAGTTCGGAACCCACTAGATCTGAGCAGTTCTTC.

V usage is TRBV3-1 (or the pseudogene TRBV3-2) and J usage is TRBJ2-7, with a possible D match to TRBD1 (5 bases). Germline V gives CDR1 LGHDT, CDR2 YNNKEL (reference sequence). This CDR3 contains 14 residues. V shed 1 base and J shed 2 bases, with 9 bases lying between them. In DNA form, the CDR3 reads TGTGCCAGCAGCCAAGCCACAGGAGCCTACGAGCAGTACTTC. Protein sequence: CASSQATGAYEQYF.

The chain couples TRBV4-2 to TRBJ1-2, with 9 bases matching TRBD1. The CDR3 totals 15 residues. Germline V gene sequence: CDR1 LGHNA, CDR2 YNFKEQ. Germline trimming cut 4 bases from V and 4 bases from J; bases unmatched to any gene: 7. The CDR3 spells CASSPRQTGGYGYTF. The CDR3 bases are TGTGCCAGCAGCCCTCGCCAGACAGGGGGCTATGGCTACACCTTC.

Only a few counts were recorded for this clone. The chain recombines TRBV28 with TRBJ1-5, with D perhaps TRBD1 (5 bases). This CDR3 has 16 residues. V lost 2 bases and J lost 2, with 13 bases in between. Germline CDR1 and CDR2: MDHEN and SYDVKM. CDR3 in DNA: TGTGCCAGCAGTTTAATCGCAGGGTTTGGCAATCAGCCCCAGCATTTT. This sequence encodes CASSLIAGFGNQPQHF.

V and J are TRBV5-1 and TRBJ2-6, with D possibly matching TRBD1 (6 bases). V lost 3 bases and J 0 bases, leaving 10 bases between the germline ends. Germline CDR1 and CDR2: SGHRS and YFSETQ. There are 16 residues in the CDR3. CDR3 amino acids: CASSSGHPSGANVLTF. DNA of the CDR3: TGCGCCAGCAGCTCGGGACACCCCTCTGGGGCCAACGTCCTGACTTTC.

This clone was seen only a few times. The chain uses TRBV18 and TRBJ1-3; D unclear. V was cut by 0 bases and J by 7 bases, with 10 bases left in between. The CDR3 is made up of 14 amino acids. The germline gives CDR1 KGHSH, CDR2 LQKENI. The DNA of the CDR3 is TGTGCCAGCTCACCACCTGCACAATCGAACACCATATATTTT. This codes for CASSPPAQSNTIYF.

The rearrangement links TRBV2 to TRBJ2-7; 11 bases line up with TRBD1. V lost 6 bases, J lost 3 bases, and 7 bases stayed unmatched. Germline-derived CDR1 and CDR2 are SNHLY and FYNNEI. This CDR3 has 15 residues. This chain's CDR3 is CASSSGTGGRYEQYF. CDR3 DNA: TGTGCCAGCAGCTCCGGGACAGGGGGTCGCTACGAGCAGTACTTC.

V and J are TRBV1 and TRBJ2-4; TRBD2, as called in the table, went unchecked against the DNA. TRBV1 is designated a pseudogene. The CDR3 sequence is 17 residues long. CDR3 in amino acids: CTSSRLAVGRRPNIQYF. The CDR3 region has the DNA TGCACCAGCAGCAGACTAGCGGTTGGTCGCCGCCCTAACATTCAGTACTTC.

The V call is TRBV7-9, the J call TRBJ1-2; D is undetermined. Trimming pared 1 base from V and 3 bases from J, leaving 6 bases between. Germline lookup yields CDR1 SEHNR and CDR2 FQNEAQ (reference sequence). The CDR3 contains 13 residues. Here the CDR3 reads CASSLDPDYGYTF. CDR3 bases: TGTGCCAGCAGCTTAGACCCAGACTATGGCTACACCTTC.

The chain recombines TRBV13 with TRBJ1-2; 8 bases agree with TRBD1. The V and J ends lost 3 bases and 7 bases, in that order; junction bases with no gene match: 4. Per the germline V gene, CDR1 is PRHDT and CDR2 is FYEKMQ (reference sequence). The CDR3 extends over 13 amino acids. CDR3 DNA sequence: TGTGCCAGCAGCTTGCCGGACAGGGCTGGCTACACCTTC. This gives the protein CASSLPDRAGYTF.

The rearrangement joins TRBV13 to TRBJ2-7, with 11 nucleotides matching TRBD1. The CDR3 extends over 14 amino acids. V trimming: 4 bases; J trimming: 4 bases; junction bases outside the gene matches: 3. Per germline, CDR1 PRHDT and CDR2 FYEKMQ (reference sequence). The CDR3 loop is CASSSGTGGYEQYF. CDR3 in DNA: TGTGCCAGCAGCTCCGGGACAGGGGGGTACGAGCAGTACTTC. Full variable domain (outside the CDR3, taken from reference TRBV13 and TRBJ2-7): AAGVIQSPRHLIKEKRETATLKCYPIPRHDTVYWYQQGPGQDPQFLISFYEKMQSDKGSIPDRFSAQQFSDYHSELNMSSLELGDSALYFCASSSGTGGYEQYFGPGTRLTVT.

J is TRBJ1-1 and V is TRBV11-3; 9 nucleotides align to TRBD1. The V gene end was trimmed by 0 bases and the J gene end by 10 bases; junction bases not matched to a gene: 3. Looked up from germline, CDR1 is SGHNT and CDR2 is YENEEA. This CDR3 contains 13 residues. This CDR3 reads CASSLDRDRVAFF. DNA of the CDR3: TGTGCCAGCAGCTTAGACCGGGACAGGGTAGCTTTCTTT.